This TCR beta chain was recorded in a study of cytomegalovirus exposure and HLA in healthy donors. Background on the study: Within the Caucasian-associated ancestry cluster were under 85% of the roughly 400 genotyped donors. Study-level findings and limits: Sequencing likely generated an artifact that appeared as a cluster of highly shared sequence variants. In a later analysis, DRB1 alleles had the most associated TCRs; HLA-C alleles the fewest. TCR beta V- and J-gene trimming was later associated with a missense DCLRE1C variant.

Concerning this clone itself: Its antigen is as yet unknown.

Amplification used 60 Vbeta primers and 13 Jbeta primers. Clones were read by immunoSEQ multiplex PCR, and TCRdb kept only the in-frame ones, dropping some. The sample comprises roughly 150,000 clones, 75% of which are singletons, and over 1.3% rests with the top ten. The clonotype comes from a man younger than 35 in good health and CMV-seronegative. The sequencing input was PBMCs.

CDR3 coding DNA: TGTGCCTGGAGTGTAGTTCCGGGACTAGCGGCCCAAGAGACCCAGTACTTC. Residues: CAWSVVPGLAAQETQYF. The chain joins TRBV30 to TRBJ2-5; TRBD2 agrees at 11 bases. The V and J ends lost 0 bases and 1 base, in that order; junction bases with no gene match: 7. The CDR3 has 17 amino acids. The germline V gene has CDR1 GTSNPN and CDR2 SVGIG (reference sequence). Drawing the rest from reference TRBV30 and TRBJ2-5, the complete variable domain is SQTIHQWPATLVQPVGSPLSLECTVEGTSNPNLYWYRQAAGRGLQLLFYSVGIGQISSEVPQNLSASRPQDRQFILSSKKLLLSDSGFYLCAWSVVPGLAAQETQYFGPGTRLLVL.